These 5 T cell receptor beta chains were sequenced from one sample in a study of CD8 T cells in ankylosing spondylitis. TCRdb re-called the 5' RACE reads through MiXCR, storing one row per CDR3 protein. The top ten hold approximately 10% of the sample, which has under 200,000 distinct CDR3 sequences, 10% to 15% seen once. The sequencing sample was made of blood, either unsorted or a sorted T cell fraction (not recorded which). The receptors here all came from a female donor with ankylosing spondylitis or in good health (not recorded which).

Concerning this clonotype: Relative to the germline gene, one junction end is altered; a read error may explain this. The rearrangement uses TRBV7-2 and TRBJ2-1; 8 nucleotides line up with TRBD2. CDR1 and CDR2 (germline): SGHTA, FQGNSA. CDR3 length: 16 residues. CDR3 sequence reads: CASSPGGTRTYNEQFF. The CDR3 bases are TGTGCCAGCAGCCCGGGGGGGACTAGAACCTACAATGAACAGTTCTTC.

The sample holds many counts of this clonotype. J is TRBJ1-2 and V is TRBV20-1; D remains unclear. The germline CDR1 and CDR2 sequences are DFQATT and SNEGSKA (reference sequence). V was pared by 1 base and J by 5 bases, with 8 bases between. This CDR3 has 12 residues. The CDR3 coding sequence is TGCAGTGCTAGAGGGACCCTATATGGCTACACCTTC. This sequence encodes CSARGTLYGYTF.

This clonotype was seen repeatedly, ten times or more. The V and J genes are TRBV20-1 and TRBJ2-1; 7 bases are shared with TRBD2. V was clipped by 5 bases and J by 4 bases; unmatched bases: 8. The CDR3 consists of 14 residues. Germline-derived CDR1 and CDR2 are DFQATT and SNEGSKA (reference sequence). The CDR3 region is CSALPGLPYNEQFF. The CDR3 DNA sequence: TGCAGTGCTTTACCGGGACTACCTTACAATGAGCAGTTCTTC.

This clonotype was picked up many times. The CDR3, as DNA: TGTGCCACCAGTGATTTAGGAAATGAGCAGTTCTTC. Its protein is CATSDLGNEQFF. V and J are TRBV24-1 and TRBJ2-1, with unresolved D. Germline loops: CDR1 KGHDR, CDR2 SFDVKD. CDR3 length: 12 residues. V was shortened by 1 base and J by 7 bases, with 4 bases between the two germline ends.

The chain employs TRBV28 and TRBJ1-5; TRBD1 aligns across 8 bases. The CDR3 loop spans 14 amino acids. Germline lookup yields CDR1 MDHEN and CDR2 SYDVKM. V lost 6 bases to trimming and J lost 4 bases; unmatched junction nucleotides: 5. CDR3 nucleotides: TGTGCCAGCAGCCAGGGGGCTGGAAATCAGCCCCAGCATTTT. Translation: CASSQGAGNQPQHF. Full variable domain (rest looked up from reference TRBV28 and TRBJ1-5): DVKVTQSSRYLVKRTGEKVFLECVQDMDHENMFWYRQDPGLGLRLIYFSYDVKMKEKGDIPEGYSVSREKKERFSLILESASTNQTSMYLCASSQGAGNQPQHFGDGTRLSIL.